This T cell receptor (beta chain) was observed in a study of pediatric ulcerative colitis (dated by TCRdb to between 2017 and 2020). For context, the study as a whole: Pancolitis was present in fewer than 10 ulcerative colitis patients and left-sided colitis in two, and histology consistent with ulcerative colitis was found in all of these patients. Using the Pediatric Ulcerative Colitis Activity Index, two patients were classed as having mild disease, four as having moderate disease and three as having acute severe colitis. About 10 newly diagnosed, treatment-naive pediatric ulcerative colitis patients and four non-IBD control children each provided paired blood and rectal samples.

A word on this clone: No antigen is known for it. No base quality values were provided; no much bigger clone lies one nucleotide off.

The CDR3 starts with the cysteine, ends with the phenylalanine, and has 13 residues. The entry retains the CDR3 DNA only, 39 bases that are in frame from base 1. CDR1 and CDR2 are read off the germline V gene as SQVTM and ANQGSEA. V is clipped by 3 bases and J by 7 bases, and the sequence between their germline boundaries is 15 bases long. Before the diagnostic colonoscopy, none of the ulcerative colitis patients had been given immunosuppressive medication. A blood sample was drawn at the time of the colonoscopy. The Wizard kit (Promega) was used to extract genomic DNA from blood and intestinal samples. Overall study results and their limits: For technical reasons, blood samples from a couple of patients gave substantially fewer templates, and these samples were excluded from the blood-rectal overlap analysis. A couple of rectal CDR3 clonotypes were found in every ulcerative colitis patient but in no control. The healthy control group was small, with only a few individuals. Compared with controls, ulcerative colitis patients showed significantly higher autologous blood-rectal clonal overlap, a finding that suggests increased T cell trafficking to inflamed tissue. Because repertoires came from total lymphocyte DNA, patterns in rare subsets such as regulatory T cells may not be reflected. Controls, mild-moderate and acute severe colitis patients were separated by rectal repertoire features, and reduced rectal diversity due to clonal expansions was observed in acute severe colitis.

Rearranged CDR3 beta regions were amplified from genomic DNA with multiplex V and J primers using the immunoSEQ TRB Survey service. Survey-level sequencing depth of up to 500,000 reads per sample was used to keep depth equal across samples. The libraries were purified, combined into pools and sequenced with Illumina technology. Per the authors' processing: Productive clonality, sample overlap, pairwise scatters, CDR3 beta length, V/D/J gene usage and productiveness were assessed with immunoSEQ online tools. Calculated diversity was defined as the number of unique rearrangements divided by total templates times 100, and Shannon and Simpson indices were additionally computed. For principal component analysis, Z-score normalized data were analyzed with the R prcomp function and the ggbiplot package. Morisita's index was used to quantify the clonal overlap between blood and rectum within each subject. This is the immuneACCESS table as TCRdb keeps it, with only in-frame sequences that have V and J called. A part of the clones is gone; compared with another copy, unresolved V genes explain less than half, and the rest is unexplained. The DNA gave D and trimming, while V, J and clone size come from that table. The sample includes roughly 30,000 clones, with approximately 78% observed a single time. Over 3.5% of the sample is held by the ten biggest clonotypes.

The receptor's source is a boy younger than 18 with severe ulcerative colitis. The sequence is built from TRBV29-1 and TRBJ2-5; matching of 6 bases hints at TRBD2 as the D gene. What was sequenced was blood. CDR3 protein: CSVEDFLGGTQYF. The DNA is TGCAGCGTTGAGGACTTCCTGGGGGGGACCCAGTACTTC.